Following are 8 T cell receptor beta chains from one sample sequenced in a study of T cell changes during pregnancy in multiple sclerosis. The data were produced by immunoSEQ multiplex PCR, yet TCRdb's version contains in-frame clones alone and is incomplete. The repertoire holds tens of thousands of clones, with 87% as singletons. The sequenced sample was CD8+ T cells from peripheral blood mononuclear cells, obtained before pregnancy. The receptor source for this set is a female donor with multiple sclerosis, enrolled in a pregnancy study.

The V call is TRBV28, the J call TRBJ2-1; 10 positions match TRBD2. Germline V lookup: CDR1 MDHEN, CDR2 SYDVKM. Trimming cost V 4 bases and J 8 bases; bases outside gene matches: 5. This CDR3 has 14 amino acids. The CDR3 sequence is CASSSSGSGDEQFF. In DNA, the CDR3 is TGTGCCAGCAGTTCTAGCGGGAGCGGCGATGAGCAGTTCTTC.

This rearrangement joins TRBV7-9 to TRBJ1-2; 7 bases line up with TRBD1. V shed 5 bases and J 4 bases; nucleotides not matched to a gene: 7. The CDR3 has 14 amino acids. CDR1 and CDR2 from the germline V gene are SEHNR and FQNEAQ (reference sequence). The CDR3 is CASSHTGDGYGYTF. The DNA for the CDR3 is TGTGCCAGCAGCCATACAGGGGACGGCTATGGCTACACCTTC.

V is TRBV30 and J is TRBJ2-7; TRBD2 is a possible D gene (7 bases). CDR3 length: 12 residues. V was trimmed by 3 bases and J by 6 bases, leaving 12 bases between them. Germline CDR1 GTSNPN, CDR2 SVGIG (reference sequence). The CDR3 nucleotides are TGTGCCTGGAGGGGGGGGGCGAGCGAGCAGTACTTC. Amino acids: CAWRGGASEQYF.

Only a few counts were recorded for this clone. J is TRBJ1-2 and V is TRBV2; D is ambiguous. The CDR3 contains 14 residues. Trimming removed 3 bases at V and 1 base at J, with 9 bases between. Per germline, CDR1 SNHLY and CDR2 FYNNEI. The CDR3 is CASSEEGFNYGYTF. For the CDR3, the DNA is TGTGCCAGCAGTGAGGAGGGATTTAACTATGGCTACACCTTC. Drawing the rest from reference TRBV2 and TRBJ1-2, the complete variable domain is EPEVTQTPSHQVTQMGQEVILRCVPISNHLYFYWYRQILGQKVEFLVSFYNNEISEKSEIFDDQFSVERPDGSNFTLKIRSTKLEDSAMYFCASSEEGFNYGYTFGSGTRLTVV.

V is TRBV4-3 and J is TRBJ2-3; 12 nucleotides agree with TRBD2. V trimming: 0 bases; J trimming: 2 bases; junction bases outside the gene matches: 12. There are 20 residues in the CDR3. CDR1 and CDR2 from the germline V gene are LGHNA and YSLEER. The CDR3 nucleotides read TGCGCCAGCAGCCAAGAATGGCTAGCGGGGGGGGTCGATCCCACAGATACGCAGTATTTT. Translating it yields CASSQEWLAGGVDPTDTQYF.

This chain joins TRBV2 and TRBJ2-5; 9 nucleotides line up with TRBD2. CDR3 length equals 16 residues. Per germline, CDR1 SNHLY and CDR2 FYNNEI. After removal of 3 bases from V and 5 bases from J, the junction contained 10 bases not matched to a gene. The CDR3 loop is CASSEEGGGAFETQYF. In nucleotides, the CDR3 is TGTGCCAGCAGTGAGGAAGGCGGGGGGGCCTTTGAGACCCAGTACTTC.

The chain links TRBV11-2 to TRBJ2-5; 14 bases align to TRBD2. Germline lookup yields CDR1 SGHAT and CDR2 FQNNGV. The CDR3 has 17 residues. V shed 0 bases and J 5 bases; nucleotides not matched to a gene: 5. This CDR3 reads CASSLDLTSGRGETQYF. The CDR3 DNA sequence: TGTGCCAGCAGCTTAGATCTGACTAGCGGGAGGGGTGAGACCCAGTACTTC.

The chain recombines TRBV5-6 with TRBJ2-7; the D gene is possibly TRBD1 (5 bases). The V end lost 2 bases, the J end lost 1 base, and 10 bases lay between the germline ends. This CDR3 has 14 amino acids. Germline CDR1 SGHDT, CDR2 YYEEEE. CDR3 region: CASSLSRVSYEQYF. CDR3 in DNA: TGTGCCAGCAGCTTAAGCAGGGTGTCCTACGAGCAGTACTTC.